Listed below are T cell receptor beta chains from one sample, sequenced in a study of lymphopenia after photon versus proton radiotherapy. Assay: immunoSEQ multiplex PCR; the TCRdb copy retains only in-frame clones and omits some. Among about 160,000 clones, about 85% were seen once, and the ten largest hold approximately 4.8%. Sequencing used peripheral blood, obtained from a patient treated with photon-based radiotherapy. Receptors were obtained from a man in his forties or fifties with gastric cancer. Each CDR3 is given with its conserved first and last residue. Each record gives: clone size, D gene, J gene, V gene, CDR3 protein, CDR3 DNA. The D gene is left open where the match is weak. Clone size is shown for a subset of rows, as once, few, many or a class of expanded clone.

. TRBD1 TRBJ2-5 TRBV7-2 CASSLRGRQETQYF TGTGCCAGCAGCTTGAGGGGGCGCCAAGAGACCCAGTACTTC
. . TRBJ2-3 TRBV7-2 CASRGGNTDTQYF TGTGCCAGCAGGGGGGGCAACACAGATACGCAGTATTTT
. . TRBJ2-5 TRBV9 CASSVAVRSQETQYF TGTGCCAGCAGCGTAGCTGTGAGGAGTCAAGAGACCCAGTACTTC
. TRBD2 TRBJ2-7 TRBV18 CASSPPSGRTYEQYF TGTGCCAGCTCACCGCCTAGCGGGAGGACGTACGAGCAGTACTTC
. TRBD1 TRBJ2-4 TRBV7-3 CASRRSGTGLENIQYF TGTGCCAGCAGGCGATCCGGGACAGGGTTGGAAAACATTCAGTACTTC
. TRBD2 TRBJ2-3 TRBV28 CASSSPSPGTSKDTQYF TGTGCCAGCAGTTCACCATCACCGGGGACTAGCAAGGATACGCAGTATTTT
. TRBD2 TRBJ2-7 TRBV7-9 CASSPGLPGGEQYF TGTGCCAGCAGCCCCGGACTGCCCGGGGGGGAGCAGTACTTC
. TRBD1 TRBJ1-3 TRBV27 CASSAGQVGGNTIYF TGTGCCAGCAGTGCCGGACAGGTTGGGGGAAACACCATATATTTT
. . TRBJ2-3 TRBV10-3 CAISRAKGLLDTQYF TGTGCCATCAGTCGCGCCAAGGGCCTCCTAGATACGCAGTATTTT
. . TRBJ2-7 TRBV28 CASSPAAGSYEQYF TGTGCCAGCAGCCCTGCGGCGGGGTCCTACGAGCAGTACTTC
. . TRBJ1-1 TRBV5-8 CASRRAPGGRFTEAFF TGTGCCAGCAGGCGAGCTCCTGGGGGGCGCTTCACTGAAGCTTTCTTT
. TRBD1 TRBJ2-2 TRBV6-5 CASSSPRDRLTGELFF TGTGCCAGCAGTTCCCCCCGGGACAGGTTGACCGGGGAGCTGTTTTTT
. . TRBJ1-2 TRBV7-2 CASSLGQLYGYTF TGTGCCAGCAGCTTAGGTCAGTTGTATGGCTACACCTTC
. TRBD2 TRBJ2-7 TRBV11-2 CASSFTSGSLGEQYF TGTGCCAGCAGCTTTACTAGCGGGAGCCTGGGCGAGCAGTACTTC
. TRBD2 TRBJ2-3 TRBV11-2 CASSFRTSGTDTQYF TGTGCCAGCAGCTTCCGGACTAGCGGAACAGATACGCAGTATTTT
. TRBD2 TRBJ2-7 TRBV5-1 CASSQLAGDYEQYF TGCGCCAGCAGCCAACTAGCGGGGGATTACGAGCAGTACTTC
. TRBD1 TRBJ1-1 TRBV18 CASSPTGGVNTEAFF TGTGCCAGCTCACCAACAGGGGGCGTGAACACTGAAGCTTTCTTT
. . TRBJ2-2 TRBV5-6 CASSGIRDRAGELFF TGTGCCAGCAGCGGTATAAGAGACCGGGCCGGGGAGCTGTTTTTT
. . TRBJ2-5 TRBV18 CASSPPSGARETQYF TGTGCCAGCTCACCACCCTCGGGGGCGAGGGAGACCCAGTACTTC
few . TRBJ2-4 TRBV18 CASSPPGTKNIQYF TGTGCCAGCTCACCACCAGGTACCAAAAACATTCAGTACTTC
. TRBD2 TRBJ2-2 TRBV2 CASSESGTSAPGELFF TGTGCCAGCAGTGAATCTGGGACTAGCGCCCCCGGGGAGCTGTTTTTT
. TRBD2 TRBJ2-7 TRBV5-1 CASSLAGGLSYEQYF TGCGCCAGCAGCTTGGCGGGAGGCCTCTCCTACGAGCAGTACTTC
once . TRBJ1-5 TRBV28 CASSKRQGNQPQHF TGTGCCAGCAGTAAACGACAGGGCAATCAGCCCCAGCATTTT
. TRBD2 TRBJ2-7 TRBV19 CASSLRGPQAGAYYEQYF TGTGCCAGTAGTCTCCGGGGGCCTCAAGCGGGAGCCTACTACGAGCAGTACTTC
few TRBD2 TRBJ2-1 TRBV27 CASSLSAGTGGNEQFF TGTGCCAGCAGTTTATCGGCGGGGACGGGGGGGAATGAGCAGTTCTTC
. . TRBJ1-4 TRBV6-1 CASRRGPVNEKLFF TGTGCCAGCAGGAGGGGTCCGGTTAATGAAAAACTGTTTTTT
. . TRBJ2-1 TRBV9 CASSVGAGTYNEQFF TGTGCCAGCAGCGTAGGAGCGGGCACCTACAATGAGCAGTTCTTC
. . TRBJ1-4 TRBV7-9 CASSSIETGNREKLFF TGTGCCAGCAGCTCCATTGAGACAGGCAATCGGGAAAAACTGTTTTTT
. TRBD1 TRBJ2-7 TRBV11-2 CASSSPQQGAYEQYF TGTGCCAGCAGCTCCCCCCAACAGGGGGCCTACGAGCAGTACTTC
once TRBD2 TRBJ2-7 TRBV28 CASNSPAGIYEQYF TGTGCCAGCAACAGCCCAGCGGGAATCTACGAGCAGTACTTC
few . TRBJ1-2 TRBV28 CASSSGVYGYTF TGTGCCAGCAGTTCAGGGGTTTATGGCTACACCTTC
few TRBD2 TRBJ2-1 TRBV7-9 CASRSGLAAPSSYNEQFF TGTGCCAGCAGATCCGGACTAGCGGCCCCCTCCTCCTACAATGAGCAGTTCTTC
. TRBD1 TRBJ2-7 TRBV6-5 CASSSDRAKLHEQYF TGTGCCAGCAGTTCGGACAGGGCGAAACTCCACGAGCAGTACTTC
once . TRBJ1-2 TRBV28 CASSLSQMPNYGYTF TGTGCCAGCAGTTTATCACAGATGCCGAACTATGGCTACACCTTC
few TRBD1 TRBJ2-1 TRBV11-3 CASFPGTDYNEQFF TGTGCCAGCTTTCCGGGGACAGACTACAATGAGCAGTTCTTC
. TRBD1 TRBJ2-1 TRBV4-3 CASSQEPHGTGSYNEQFF TGCGCCAGCAGCCAAGAACCTCACGGGACAGGTTCTTACAATGAGCAGTTCTTC
. TRBD2 TRBJ2-5 TRBV5-4 CASSAAGGRQETQYF TGTGCCAGCAGCGCCGCGGGAGGGCGGCAAGAGACCCAGTACTTC
. . TRBJ1-1 TRBV5-1 CASSLSMYRTLERNTEAFF TGCGCCAGCAGCTTGAGTATGTACAGGACCCTCGAGCGGAACACTGAAGCTTTCTTT
. TRBD2 TRBJ2-7 TRBV29-1 CSVEGSGGGLYEQYF TGCAGCGTTGAAGGTAGCGGGGGGGGCCTCTACGAGCAGTACTTC
few . TRBJ1-1 TRBV30 CAWSDGGSEAFF TGTGCCTGGAGCGATGGGGGTTCGGAAGCTTTCTTT
. . TRBJ1-1 TRBV6-5 CASSPGALTEAFF TGTGCCAGCAGCCCAGGGGCGTTGACTGAAGCTTTCTTT
. . TRBJ1-2 TRBV14 CASSPRGYGAHYGYTF TGTGCCAGCAGCCCCCGAGGATATGGGGCCCACTATGGCTACACCTTC
. TRBD2 TRBJ2-7 TRBV28 CASSSLPRAGATYEQYF TGTGCCAGCAGTTCTCTCCCGAGGGCGGGAGCCACCTACGAGCAGTACTTC
. . TRBJ2-3 TRBV5-4 CASLVEASTDTQYF TGTGCCAGCCTGGTTGAAGCGAGTACAGATACGCAGTATTTT
. TRBD1 TRBJ2-1 TRBV27 CASSLLTGAYYNEQFF TGTGCCAGCAGTTTACTCACAGGGGCCTACTACAATGAGCAGTTCTTC
. TRBD2 TRBJ2-7 TRBV19 CASSISSGSYEQYF TGTGCCAGTAGTATCTCTAGCGGGAGCTACGAGCAGTACTTC
. . TRBJ1-2 TRBV5-1 CASSADPGRRGYTF TGCGCCAGCAGTGCCGACCCCGGGAGAAGGGGCTACACCTTC
. . TRBJ2-5 TRBV11-2 CASSLRGFNLGETQYF TGTGCCAGCAGTTTACGGGGCTTCAATTTGGGGGAGACCCAGTACTTC
. TRBD2 TRBJ2-3 TRBV5-1 CASTTQLAGVETDTQYF TGCGCCAGCACCACCCAGCTAGCGGGAGTAGAAACAGATACGCAGTATTTT
. TRBD1 TRBJ2-6 TRBV9 CASSVGAGGISGANVLTF TGTGCCAGCAGCGTAGGGGCAGGGGGAATTTCTGGGGCCAACGTCCTGACTTTC
. TRBD1 TRBJ1-5 TRBV7-9 CASSLGAGGPEQPQHF TGTGCCAGCAGCTTAGGGGCAGGGGGGCCGGAACAGCCCCAGCATTTT
. . TRBJ1-4 TRBV30 CAGVKDFRDEKLFF TGTGCCGGAGTAAAGGACTTTAGGGATGAAAAACTGTTTTTT
once . TRBJ2-3 TRBV27 CASSLWGVPDTQYF TGTGCCAGCAGTTTATGGGGGGTACCAGATACGCAGTATTTT